These 9 T cell receptor beta chains were all obtained from the same sample, sequenced in a study of control samples from healthy donors and cancer patients. Repertoires were generated with immunoSEQ multiplex PCR, while TCRdb's copy carries only in-frame clones and drops some. The data hold under 200,000 clones, with about nine tenths observed a single time. Sequencing input: blood. These receptor sequences come from a woman aged 25-40 years in good health.

V is TRBV20-1 and J is TRBJ2-7; D ambiguous. Trimming left V 2 bases short and J 2 bases short, with 4 bases between. This CDR3 region has 11 residues. The germline CDR1 and CDR2 sequences are DFQATT and SNEGSKA (reference sequence). CDR3 protein: CSARKAYEQYF. CDR3 bases: TGCAGTGCTAGAAAGGCCTACGAGCAGTACTTC.

This chain uses TRBV7-2 with TRBJ1-1; 9 bases are shared with TRBD1. V dropped 5 bases and J dropped 3; count of bases not matched to a gene: 1. The CDR3 is made up of 13 amino acids. CDR1 and CDR2 from the germline V gene are SGHTA and FQGNSA. Here the CDR3 DNA reads TGTGCCAGCAGCCGGGACAGGGACACTGAAGCTTTCTTT. Protein sequence: CASSRDRDTEAFF. Combining the CDR3 with reference TRBV7-2 and TRBJ1-1 gives the whole variable domain GAGVSQSPSNKVTEKGKDVELRCDPISGHTALYWYRQSLGQGLEFLIYFQGNSAPDKSGLPSDRFSAERTGGSVSTLTIQRTQQEDSAVYLCASSRDRDTEAFFGQGTRLTVV.

The chain recombines TRBV6-4 with TRBJ2-2; D not resolved. Per germline, CDR1 MRHNA and CDR2 SNTAGT. V was pared by 6 bases and J by 5 bases, with 10 bases between. This CDR3 spans 13 amino acids. The DNA for the CDR3 is TGTGCCAGCAGGGCACAAAAAACCGGGGAGCTGTTTTTT. Protein sequence: CASRAQKTGELFF.

The rearrangement joins TRBV7-2 to TRBJ2-7; 7 bases match TRBD2. CDR3 length: 15 amino acids. V lost 2 bases, J lost 2 bases, and 6 bases stayed unmatched. CDR1 and CDR2 (germline): SGHTA, FQGNSA. DNA for the CDR3: TGTGCCAGCAGCTTACAGTTAGCGGGCCCCTACGAGCAGTACTTC. Residues: CASSLQLAGPYEQYF.

The J gene is TRBJ2-2, the V gene TRBV9; 10 bases line up with TRBD2. Germline CDR1 is SGDLS and CDR2 is YYNGEE. V lost 3 bases, J lost 3 bases, and 5 bases stayed unmatched. This CDR3 region has 16 residues. This CDR3 is CASSGGTSAYTGELFF. The CDR3 nucleotides read TGTGCCAGCAGCGGAGGGACTAGCGCGTACACCGGGGAGCTGTTTTTT.

The chain links TRBV2 to TRBJ1-3; D gene ambiguous. Deletions cut 3 bases from V and 3 bases from J, with 3 bases between. Germline-derived CDR1 and CDR2 are SNHLY and FYNNEI. The CDR3 extends over 12 amino acids. In DNA form, the CDR3 reads TGTGCCAGCAGTGATAATGGAAACACCATATATTTT. Protein: CASSDNGNTIYF.

The chain is built from TRBV6-5 and TRBJ2-3; the match to TRBD2 covers 10 bases. The germline gives CDR1 MNHEY, CDR2 SVGAGI. The CDR3 is 15 residues long. V was clipped by 7 bases and J by 1 base; unmatched bases: 5. CDR3 sequence: CASIQRGGGTDTQYF. CDR3 in DNA: TGTGCCAGCATCCAGCGGGGGGGCGGCACAGATACGCAGTATTTT.

V is TRBV15 and J is TRBJ2-1; 13 bases align to TRBD2. Per germline, CDR1 LNHNV and CDR2 YYDKDF (reference sequence). This CDR3 is 17 amino acids long. The V gene end was trimmed by 0 bases and the J gene end by 2 bases; junction bases not matched to a gene: 1. CDR3 DNA: TGTGCCACCAGCAGAGATGGGACTAGCGGGGCCTACAATGAGCAGTTCTTC. Protein: CATSRDGTSGAYNEQFF.

The chain combines TRBV19 with TRBJ2-1, with a tentative D call TRBD2 (7 bases). V lost 5 bases and J 8 bases, leaving 19 bases between the germline ends. The germline CDR1 and CDR2 sequences are LNHDA and SQIVND (reference sequence). The CDR3 is 15 amino acids. CDR3 nucleotide sequence: TGTGCCAGTAGTCCAGGACTAGAGGGGGGCTATGAGCAGTTCTTC. Translation: CASSPGLEGGYEQFF.